These 2 T cell receptor beta chains were all obtained from the same sample, sequenced in a study of blood T cell repertoires in COVID-19 (dated by TCRdb to about 2020). Library prep was done by the immunoSEQ multiplex PCR assay. This is the immuneACCESS table as TCRdb keeps it, with only in-frame sequences that have V and J called. A part of the clones is gone; compared with another copy, unresolved V genes explain less than half, and the rest is unexplained. A total of about 250,000 clones appear in this sample, around 82% of them only once. The ten largest make up 0.7% to 1% of the sample. The specimen sequenced was peripheral blood. All receptors derive from a human donor with COVID-19, enrolled during active disease. The donor label of this sample is uncertain.

The J gene is TRBJ2-1, the V gene TRBV2, with D perhaps matching TRBD2 (6 bases). Per germline, CDR1 SNHLY and CDR2 FYNNEI. Between the trimmed V and J ends, which lost 5 bases and 2 bases, there was a span of 13 bases. CDR3 length equals 15 residues. The CDR3 sequence is CASSPGLTTYNEQFF. The CDR3 bases are TGTGCCAGCAGTCCGGGACTTACAACCTACAATGAGCAGTTCTTC.

The chain links TRBV5-1 to TRBJ2-1; 13 bases are shared with TRBD2. The germline gives CDR1 SGHRS, CDR2 YFSETQ. The length of the CDR3 is 19 residues. The V gene end was trimmed by 4 bases and the J gene end by 5 bases; junction bases not matched to a gene: 15. The CDR3 loop is CASSLQLAGGPGQDNEQFF. DNA for the CDR3: TGCGCCAGCAGCCTGCAACTAGCGGGAGGGCCAGGACAAGACAATGAGCAGTTCTTC.